This T cell receptor (beta chain) came from a study of blood T cell repertoires in COVID-19. As for the study in general: Sites in the United States, Italy and Spain provided acute and convalescent COVID-19 samples. PBMCs, B-cell-depleted T cells, or T cells provided the cDNA or gDNA that made up the material.

The CDR3 is 14 amino acids. From germline, CDR1 is SGHNT and CDR2 YYREEE (reference sequence). The V and J ends lost 3 bases and 1 base respectively, with 10 bases between them. Residents of 24 US areas, aged 18 to 89 years, made up the participants. All recovered Cohort 3 donors got two negative PCRs, got clearance, or saw symptom resolution. Sequenced by immunoSEQ multiplex PCR; TCRdb stores in-frame clones only, minus some. The data contain approximately 200,000 clones, 84% of them singletons. The receptor was derived from a man aged 35-49 years who had recovered from COVID-19. This sequence joins TRBV5-4 and TRBJ2-5; maybe TRBD2 (7 bases). The sequenced sample was PBMCs or T cells enriched from blood (not recorded which). The CDR3 region has the DNA TGTGCCAGCAGCTCAAGGGGGGGCCAAGAGACCCAGTACTTC. As protein: CASSSRGGQETQYF. Together with reference TRBV5-4 and TRBJ2-5, the CDR3 gives the full variable domain: ETGVTQSPTHLIKTRGQQVTLRCSSQSGHNTVSWYQQALGQGPQFIFQYYREEENGRGNFPPRFSGLQFPNYSSELNVNALELDDSALYLCASSSRGGQETQYFGPGTRLLVL.